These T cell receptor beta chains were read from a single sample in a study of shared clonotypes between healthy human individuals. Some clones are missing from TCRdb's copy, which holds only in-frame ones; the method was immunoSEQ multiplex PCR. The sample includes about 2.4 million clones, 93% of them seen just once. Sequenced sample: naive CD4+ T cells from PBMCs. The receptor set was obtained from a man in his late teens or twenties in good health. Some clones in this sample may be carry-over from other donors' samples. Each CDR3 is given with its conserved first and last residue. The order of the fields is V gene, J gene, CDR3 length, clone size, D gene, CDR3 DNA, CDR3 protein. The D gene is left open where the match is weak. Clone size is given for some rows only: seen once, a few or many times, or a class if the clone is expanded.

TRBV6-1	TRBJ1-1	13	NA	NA	TGTGCCTGGGGGGCAGGGCACCCCACTGAAGCTTTCTTT	CAWGAGHPTEAFF
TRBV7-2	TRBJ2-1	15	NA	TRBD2	TGTGCCAGCAGCTCTGGACTAGCGGGAGAGGGTGAGCAGTTCTTC	CASSSGLAGEGEQFF
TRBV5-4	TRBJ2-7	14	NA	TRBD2	TGTGCCAGCAGCCAAGCGGGAGGCTCCTACGAGCAGTACTTC	CASSQAGGSYEQYF
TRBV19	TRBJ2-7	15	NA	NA	TGTGCCAGTAGTATATATCAGCTGGGTGCCTACGAGCAGTACTTC	CASSIYQLGAYEQYF
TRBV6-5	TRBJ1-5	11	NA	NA	TGTGCCAGCAGCGTTCCGGGAACCCAGCATTTT	CASSVPGTQHF
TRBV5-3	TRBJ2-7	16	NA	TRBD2	TGTGCCAGCCAGACTAGCGGGAACTTAAGCTCCTACGAGCAGTACTTC	CASQTSGNLSSYEQYF
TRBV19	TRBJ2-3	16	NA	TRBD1	TGTGCCAGCCCGGCAGCCGGGACAGCTATAACAGATACGCAGTATTTT	CASPAAGTAITDTQYF
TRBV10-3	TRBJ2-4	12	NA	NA	TGTGCCATCAGTGAGTCGGGAGACATTCAGTACTTC	CAISESGDIQYF
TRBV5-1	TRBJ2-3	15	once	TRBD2	TGCGCCAGCAGCCGAGGACTAGCGGGAGCAGATACGCAGTATTTT	CASSRGLAGADTQYF
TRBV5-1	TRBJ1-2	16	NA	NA	TGCGCCAGCAGCTTGCTGGCAGCGCCAGAACAATATGGCTACACCTTC	CASSLLAAPEQYGYTF
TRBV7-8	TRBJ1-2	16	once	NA	TGTGCCAGCAGCTTAGTTCTGGGGGGCGCCAACTATGGCTACACCTTC	CASSLVLGGANYGYTF
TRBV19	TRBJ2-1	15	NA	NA	TGTGCCAGTACTAATCCGAGGGGCCCATCGGGTGAGCAGTTCTTC	CASTNPRGPSGEQFF
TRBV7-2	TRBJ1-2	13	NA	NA	TGTGCCAGCAGCTCCGCCCCTGTTGGAGGCTACACCTTC	CASSSAPVGGYTF
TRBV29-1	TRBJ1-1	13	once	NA	TGCAGCGTTGCTCGTAAGATGAACACTGAAGCTTTCTTT	CSVARKMNTEAFF
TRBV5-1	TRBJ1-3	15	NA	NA	TGCGCCAGCAGCTTGGACGGATCGTCCGGAAACACCATATATTTT	CASSLDGSSGNTIYF
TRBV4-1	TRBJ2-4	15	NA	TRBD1	TGCGCCAGCAGCCTGAGGACAGGGACGACAAACATTCAGTACTTC	CASSLRTGTTNIQYF
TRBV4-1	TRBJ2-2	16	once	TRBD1	TGCGCCAGCAGCCGCGACAGGGCGCCCTCAACCGGGGAGCTGTTTTTT	CASSRDRAPSTGELFF
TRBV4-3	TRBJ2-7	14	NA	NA	TGCGCCAGCAGCCAAGATCTTGGGGGGTACGAGCAGTACTTC	CASSQDLGGYEQYF
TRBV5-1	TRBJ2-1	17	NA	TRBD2	TGCGCCAGCAGCCTTAGACTAGCGAGGTCGTTGTACAATGAGCAGTTCTTC	CASSLRLARSLYNEQFF
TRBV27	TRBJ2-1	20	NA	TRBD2	TGTGCCAGCAGAAACAGCGGCGGACTAGCGGGAGCCCGCTCCTACAATGAGCAGTTCTTC	CASRNSGGLAGARSYNEQFF
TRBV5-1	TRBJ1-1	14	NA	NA	TGCGCCAGCAGCTTGGCGTATATGAACACTGAAGCTTTCTTT	CASSLAYMNTEAFF
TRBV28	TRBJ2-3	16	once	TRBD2	TGTGCCAGCAGCCCAATTAGGGCGGGAGGGCCATTCAAGCAGTATTTT	CASSPIRAGGPFKQYF
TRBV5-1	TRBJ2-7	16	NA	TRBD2	TGCGCCAGCAGCCCCCTGACTAGCGGGAGTTCCTACGAGCAGTACTTC	CASSPLTSGSSYEQYF
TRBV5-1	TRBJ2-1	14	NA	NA	TGCGCCAGCAGGCTTACCGGGACCGAGAATGAGCAGTTCTTC	CASRLTGTENEQFF
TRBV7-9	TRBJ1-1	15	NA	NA	TGTGCCAGCAGCTTAGAAGGGCGCACCGGGGTTGAAGCTTTCTTT	CASSLEGRTGVEAFF
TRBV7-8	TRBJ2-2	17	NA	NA	TGTGCCAGCAGCTTATTTAGGGGGGCGGTTTACACCGGGGAGCTGTTTTTT	CASSLFRGAVYTGELFF
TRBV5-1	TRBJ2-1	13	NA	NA	TGCGCCAGCAGCTACTCCCCGGCTAGCCCCTTTTTCTTC	CASSYSPASPFFF
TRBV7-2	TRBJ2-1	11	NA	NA	TGTGCCAGCAGCTTACAGGGGGAGCAGTTCTTC	CASSLQGEQFF
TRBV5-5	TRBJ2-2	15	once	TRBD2	TGTGCCAGCAAACGGACTAGCGGGAACACCGGGGAGCTGTTTTTT	CASKRTSGNTGELFF
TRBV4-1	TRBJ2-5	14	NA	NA	TGCGCCAGCAGCCAGGGGGACACCCAAGAGACCCAGTACTTC	CASSQGDTQETQYF
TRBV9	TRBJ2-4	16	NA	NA	TGTGCCAGCAGCGTAGGGGACCCGGGTCGGGAAAACATTCAGTACTTC	CASSVGDPGRENIQYF
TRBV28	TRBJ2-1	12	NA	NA	TGTGCCAGCGGACTTAGGGATAATGAGCAGTTCTTC	CASGLRDNEQFF
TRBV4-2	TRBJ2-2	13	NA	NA	TGTGCCAGCAGCCAAGCCGACACCGGGGAGCTGTTTTTT	CASSQADTGELFF
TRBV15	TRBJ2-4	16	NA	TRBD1	TGTGCCACCAGCAGGCGGACGCCGGGGACAGGAAACATTCAGTACTTC	CATSRRTPGTGNIQYF
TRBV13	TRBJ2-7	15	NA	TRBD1	TGTGCCAGCAGCTTAGGAATAAAGGGGGCAAGCGAGCAGTACTTC	CASSLGIKGASEQYF
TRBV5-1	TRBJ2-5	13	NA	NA	TGCGCCAGCGGCCTGGGTCCCCTAGAGACCCAGTACTTC	CASGLGPLETQYF
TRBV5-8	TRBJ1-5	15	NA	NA	TGTGCCAGCAGCCGAAACAGGGAAGGCAATCAGCCCCAGCATTTT	CASSRNREGNQPQHF
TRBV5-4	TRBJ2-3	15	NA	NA	TGTGCCAGCATGCCGGGACACTCTAGCACAGATACGCAGTATTTT	CASMPGHSSTDTQYF
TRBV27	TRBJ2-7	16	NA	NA	TGTGCCAGCAGTCTAACCGGGCGCGGCAGGAGCTACGAGCAGTACTTC	CASSLTGRGRSYEQYF
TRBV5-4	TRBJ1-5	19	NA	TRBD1	TGTGCCAGCAGCTTCCAGGACAGGGGCGGCCGACACTACAATCAGCCCCAGCATTTT	CASSFQDRGGRHYNQPQHF
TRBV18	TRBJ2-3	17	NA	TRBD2	TGTGCCAGCTCACCACCCCTAGCGGGCCCTAGCACAGATACGCAGTATTTT	CASSPPLAGPSTDTQYF
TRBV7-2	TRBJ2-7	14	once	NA	TGTGCCAGCAGCTTAGGGAAAGGTTACTACGAGCAGTACTTC	CASSLGKGYYEQYF
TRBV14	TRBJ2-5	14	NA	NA	TGTGCCAGCAGCCATCCTATAACCGGTGGGACCCAGTACTTC	CASSHPITGGTQYF
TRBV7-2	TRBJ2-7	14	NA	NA	TGTGCCAGCAGCTCGGGTCCTGACTCCTACGAGCAGTACTTC	CASSSGPDSYEQYF
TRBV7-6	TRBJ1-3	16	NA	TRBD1	TGTGCCAGCAGCTTTGGGACAGTGACCTCTGGAAACACCATATATTTT	CASSFGTVTSGNTIYF
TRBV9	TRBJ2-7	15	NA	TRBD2	TGTGCCAGCAGCGAAGGGACTAGCGGGCGTCACGAGCAGTACTTC	CASSEGTSGRHEQYF
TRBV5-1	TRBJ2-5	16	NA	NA	TGCGCCAGCAGCTTGGCGGGGCAAGGGGTTCAAGAGACCCAGTACTTC	CASSLAGQGVQETQYF
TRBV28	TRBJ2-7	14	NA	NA	TGTGCCAGCAGGGGCCCTAACAGCTTTTACGAGCAGTACTTC	CASRGPNSFYEQYF